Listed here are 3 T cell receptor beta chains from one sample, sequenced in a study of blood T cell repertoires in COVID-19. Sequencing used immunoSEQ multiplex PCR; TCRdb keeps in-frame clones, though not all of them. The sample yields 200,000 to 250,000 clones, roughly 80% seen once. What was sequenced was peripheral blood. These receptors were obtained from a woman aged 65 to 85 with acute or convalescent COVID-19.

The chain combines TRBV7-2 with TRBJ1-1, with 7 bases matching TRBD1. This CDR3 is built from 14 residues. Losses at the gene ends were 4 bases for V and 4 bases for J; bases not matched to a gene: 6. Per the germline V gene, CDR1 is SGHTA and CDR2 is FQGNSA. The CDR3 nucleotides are TGTGCCAGCAGCTCGTACAGGGGTATCACTGAAGCTTTCTTT. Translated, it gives CASSSYRGITEAFF.

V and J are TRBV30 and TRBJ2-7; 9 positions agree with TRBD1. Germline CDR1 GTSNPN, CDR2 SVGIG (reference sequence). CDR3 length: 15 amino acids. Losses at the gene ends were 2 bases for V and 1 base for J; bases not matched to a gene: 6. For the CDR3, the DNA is TGTGCCTGGAGTCCCAAAGGACAGGGGTCCTACGAGCAGTACTTC. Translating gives CAWSPKGQGSYEQYF. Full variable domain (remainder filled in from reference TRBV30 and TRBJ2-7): SQTIHQWPATLVQPVGSPLSLECTVEGTSNPNLYWYRQAAGRGLQLLFYSVGIGQISSEVPQNLSASRPQDRQFILSSKKLLLSDSGFYLCAWSPKGQGSYEQYFGPGTRLTVT.

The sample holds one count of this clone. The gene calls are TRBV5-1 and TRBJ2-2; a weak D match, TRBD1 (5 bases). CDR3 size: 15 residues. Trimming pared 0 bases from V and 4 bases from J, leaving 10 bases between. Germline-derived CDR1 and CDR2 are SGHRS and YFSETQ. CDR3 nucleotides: TGCGCCAGCAGCTTGGAGGCAGGGATCACCGGGGAGCTGTTTTTT. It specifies CASSLEAGITGELFF.